This is a list of T cell receptor beta chains from one sample in a study of cytomegalovirus exposure and HLA in healthy donors. This table comes from immunoSEQ multiplex PCR, and its TCRdb copy is limited to in-frame clones, with some not included. The repertoire holds 90,000 to 130,000 clones, with about four fifths as singletons. The sequenced material came from PBMCs. These receptors were obtained from a young woman in good health and CMV-seropositive. Both conserved end residues are part of each CDR3. Each record gives: clone size, CDR3 length, D gene, J gene, V gene, CDR3 DNA, CDR3 protein. The D gene is left open where the match is weak. Some rows mark clone size as missing; the rest say once, few, many or name a class of expanded clone.

>NA|16|TRBD2|TRBJ2-1|TRBV7-9
TGTGCCAGCAGCTTACCAGCGGGAAGACACTACAATGAGCAGTTCTTC
CASSLPAGRHYNEQFF
>NA|14|NA|TRBJ1-1|TRBV7-9
TGTGCCAGCAGCTACCGGGCAGCAGGGACTGAAGCTTTCTTT
CASSYRAAGTEAFF
>NA|17|TRBD2|TRBJ2-7|TRBV11-2
TGTGCCAGCAGCTTAGACCGAATAGCGGGTAATACGGGGGAGCAGTACTTC
CASSLDRIAGNTGEQYF
>NA|13|NA|TRBJ1-5|TRBV27
TGTGCCAGCCGATTATCCCCATATCAGCCCCAGCATTTT
CASRLSPYQPQHF
>NA|14|TRBD2|TRBJ2-3|TRBV7-3
TGTGCCAGCAGCTTAGGACTAGCCCCAGATACGCAGTATTTT
CASSLGLAPDTQYF
>few|13|NA|TRBJ2-3|TRBV19
TGTGCCAGTAGTATAAGGGGCAGTGAAACGCAGTATTTT
CASSIRGSETQYF
>NA|15|NA|TRBJ2-7|TRBV6-5
TGTGCCAGCAGTTACGCGCACAGGGTCCTCTACGAGCAGTACTTC
CASSYAHRVLYEQYF
>once|13|NA|TRBJ1-1|TRBV28
TGTGCCAGCTCCCTCGGAACAGACACTGAAGCTTTCTTT
CASSLGTDTEAFF
>NA|17|TRBD1|TRBJ1-3|TRBV9
TGTGCCAGCAGCGCCCGGACAGGGGATGCCACTGGAAACACCATATATTTT
CASSARTGDATGNTIYF
>NA|13|TRBD1|TRBJ1-1|TRBV15
TGTGCCACCAGTTACAGGGGGCCCGCTGAAGCTTTCTTT
CATSYRGPAEAFF
>NA|14|TRBD1|TRBJ1-1|TRBV18
TGTGCCAGCTCATCGGACAGGGAAGTCTCTGAAGCTTTCTTT
CASSSDREVSEAFF
>NA|16|TRBD2|TRBJ2-2|TRBV5-1
TGCGCCAGCAGCTTGGAAACTAGCGGGAACACCGGGGAGCTGTTTTTT
CASSLETSGNTGELFF
>NA|18|NA|TRBJ1-5|TRBV7-7
TGTGCTAGCAGCTCAGGGACTCCTTTCGTACACAACAATCAGCCCCAGCATTTT
CASSSGTPFVHNNQPQHF
>few|16|TRBD1|TRBJ2-7|TRBV28
TGTGCCAGCAGTTCTCCCGGGACAGGGCTAGGTGGGGAGCAGTACTTC
CASSSPGTGLGGEQYF
>once|13|TRBD2|TRBJ2-7|TRBV4-1
TGCGCCAGTCCTGCTAGCGGATCCTACGAGCAGTACTTC
CASPASGSYEQYF
>NA|13|TRBD2|TRBJ2-7|TRBV10-2
TGCGCCAGCACAAGACTAGCGTTCTACGAGCAGTACTTC
CASTRLAFYEQYF
>once|15|NA|TRBJ2-7|TRBV7-9
TGTTCCAGCAGCCTAATAGGGGGGGAGAGGAACGAGCAGTACTTC
CSSSLIGGERNEQYF
>NA|14|TRBD1|TRBJ2-7|TRBV9
TGTGCCAGCAGCGTAGAAGACAGGGGTGACGAGCAGTACTTC
CASSVEDRGDEQYF
>NA|15|TRBD2|TRBJ2-7|TRBV6-5
TGTGCCAGCAGTCTCCGGGGGGGGTTCGTGTACGAGCAGTACTTC
CASSLRGGFVYEQYF
>NA|14|NA|TRBJ1-2|TRBV7-9
TGTGCCAGCAGCTTAGACAGTTCTAACTATGGCTACACCTTC
CASSLDSSNYGYTF
>NA|12|TRBD2|TRBJ2-1|TRBV19
TGTGCCAGTAGGGCGGGAGGGAATGAGCAGTTCTTC
CASRAGGNEQFF
>NA|15|NA|TRBJ2-7|TRBV30
TGTGCCTGGAGTCGGCGGGACCCGGGAGTCCACGAGCAGTACTTC
CAWSRRDPGVHEQYF
>few|16|TRBD1|TRBJ1-1|TRBV5-1
TGCGCCAGCAGCTTGTCCCAGGGGGCTTTGGGCACTGAAGCTTTCTTT
CASSLSQGALGTEAFF